The clone carrying this TCR beta chain was counted between two and nine times. Its matching antigen is unknown. It was with 60 Vbeta and 13 Jbeta primers that the PCR ran. Generated by immunoSEQ multiplex PCR, the TCRdb table keeps only in-frame clones and is missing some. The table has 150,000 to 250,000 clones, 70% to 80% seen once. These data are taken from a study of cytomegalovirus exposure and HLA in healthy donors. Study summary: An analysis done earlier identified roughly 120 million unique TCR beta sequences from about 180 million T cells. The study, taken as a whole, reports: Common viral pathogens seemed, in a later analysis, to connect with several of the most significant clusters.

Trimming cost V 1 base and J 6 bases, with 7 bases left between them. The CDR3 has 11 amino acids. Germline values: CDR1 GTSNPN, CDR2 SVGIG (reference sequence). The source of this sequence is a man aged 25 to 40 in good health and CMV-seronegative. The gene calls are TRBV30 and TRBJ2-7, with D tentatively TRBD1 (6 bases). What was sequenced was PBMCs. CDR3: CAWSGGGEQYF. The CDR3 nucleotides are TGTGCCTGGAGTGGAGGGGGCGAGCAGTACTTC.